What follows is one T cell receptor beta chain and its context. These data come from a study of blood T cell repertoires in COVID-19. Those enrolled, adults aged 18 to 89 years, came from under 25 US areas. Here immunoSEQ multiplex PCR was the method, and the copy in TCRdb shows in-frame clones only, minus some. The sample consists of fewer than 250,000 clones, about 86% of them appearing once. The TCR comes from a woman between 35 and 50 years old with acute COVID-19. Specimen: PBMCs or T cells enriched from blood (not recorded which).

The CDR3 sequence is CASSLTGSGELFF. CDR3 DNA: TGTGCCAGCAGCCTAACAGGGTCCGGGGAGCTGTTTTTT. This chain joins TRBV6-5 and TRBJ2-2; possibly TRBD1 for D (6 bases). The CDR3 length is 13 residues. Germline loops: CDR1 MNHEY, CDR2 SVGAGI. V gave up 6 bases and J gave up 6 bases, with 11 bases separating them.